This T cell receptor beta chain came from a study of blood T cell repertoires in COVID-19 (dated by TCRdb to 2020 to 2022). At the level of the whole study: The collaborator samples originated in the United States, Italy and Spain and spanned the acute and convalescent phases of COVID-19. Where available, HLA class I and class II types were taken from metadata supplied by the sample provider and were not determined by assay-based typing. The repertoires were made available in a free public database intended to serve as a resource for research on the immune response to SARS-CoV-2. Samples came from the ongoing ImmuneRACE study (first 160 participants) plus 1,254 subjects from 6 global collaborators. Sample metadata almost always included a de-identified subject ID, COVID-19 status, age in years and sex. The dataset comprised deeply sampled blood TCRbeta repertoires from subjects exposed to, actively infected with, or recovered from COVID-19. The prospective study material was composed of cDNA or gDNA derived from T cells, B-cell-depleted T cells, or PBMCs.

Overall results and qualifications from the work: How much clinical and demographic metadata was included differed by source and by participant, and the metadata was provided uncurated.

The immunoSEQ Assay, a bias-controlled multiplex PCR, was used to amplify TCRbeta CDR3 regions from genomic DNA. In the paper's pipeline: The number of nucleated cells in each sample was estimated by amplification of reference gene primers within the assay. Sequence reads were collapsed and filtered to measure the absolute abundance of every unique TCRbeta CDR3 rearrangement. Productive Simpson clonality was computed per sample as the square root of Simpson's diversity index over productive rearrangements. The immuneACCESS repertoire file appears here via TCRdb, limited to in-frame rearrangements. These files lack a portion of the clones; in checked studies, under half of the deficit traces to unresolved V genes, and the cause of the others is not known. That table furnishes V, J and clone size, whereas the DNA furnished D and trimming. The sample contains 250,000 to 300,000 clones, roughly 91% of them found a single time. 1.5% to 2% of the sample comes from the top ten.

As for this clone: Its antigen has not been determined. Relative to the germline gene, one junction end is altered; a read error may explain this. Different DNA sequences within this sample yield the same CDR3.

Participants in the prospective study were enrolled through a virtual design, were aged roughly 18 to 100 years, and lived in approximately 25 United States geographic areas. In the prospective study, cohorts were assigned on the basis of participant-reported clinical history obtained from a screening survey and a study questionnaire. Recovered participants in ImmuneRACE Cohort 3 were defined as having two consecutive negative NP/OP PCR tests, clearance from a healthcare professional, or resolution of symptoms. In the prospective study, mobile phlebotomists collected whole blood, serum and a nasopharyngeal or oropharyngeal swab from each participant. Participants in the prospective study had the option to provide additional blood draws and questionnaires over a roughly two-month period. Before DNA extraction, blood samples from the prospective study were shipped at room temperature or frozen. The sample taken for sequencing was PBMCs or T cells enriched from blood (not recorded which). This sequence originates from an older woman who had recovered from COVID-19.

CDR3 sequence: CASSLQTSTEQFF. The nucleotides read TGTGCTAGCAGTTTACAGACTAGCACTGAGCAGTTCTTC. Rearrangement joined TRBV12-3 or TRBV12-4 to TRBJ2-1; 7 central nucleotides agree with TRBD2. The CDR3 spans 13 residues, from the cysteine through the phenylalanine. The sequence is cut down to CDR3 DNA, 39 bases in frame from base 1.